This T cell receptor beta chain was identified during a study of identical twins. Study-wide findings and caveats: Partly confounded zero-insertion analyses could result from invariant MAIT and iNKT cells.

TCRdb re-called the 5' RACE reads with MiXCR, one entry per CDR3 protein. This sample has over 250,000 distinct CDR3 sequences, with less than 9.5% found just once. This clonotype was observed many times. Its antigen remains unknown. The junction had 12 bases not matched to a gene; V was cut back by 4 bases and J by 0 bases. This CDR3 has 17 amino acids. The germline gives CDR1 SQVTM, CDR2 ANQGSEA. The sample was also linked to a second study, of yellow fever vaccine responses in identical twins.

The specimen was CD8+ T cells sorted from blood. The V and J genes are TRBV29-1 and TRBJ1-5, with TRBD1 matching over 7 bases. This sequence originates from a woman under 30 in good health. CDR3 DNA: TGCAGCGTTGTCCCTGGGACAGTTTCAAATAGCAATCAGCCCCAGCATTTT. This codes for CSVVPGTVSNSNQPQHF.